The entry below gives a single TCR beta chain sequence along with its context. In the authors' workflow: Counts of nucleated cells, estimated from reference gene primer amplification, were obtained. The data were produced by immunoSEQ multiplex PCR, yet TCRdb's version contains in-frame clones alone and is incomplete. V, J and clone size derive from that table, while D and trimming were established from the DNA sequence. The table lists some 380,000 clones, 90% of them singletons. These data come from a study of blood T cell repertoires in COVID-19. The wider study: Samples representing acute and convalescent COVID-19 were sourced from the United States, Italy and Spain. PBMCs, B-cell-depleted T cells, or T cells were the source of the cDNA or gDNA that made up the material.

Germline assignment: CDR1 SNHLY and CDR2 FYNNEI. The CDR3 runs to 13 residues. With 7 bases clipped from V and 0 bases from J, the junction kept 2 bases outside the gene matches. The chain carries TRBV2 and TRBJ2-7; the match to TRBD2 covers 8 bases. This TCR came from a man younger than 30 with active or convalescent COVID-19. Sequencing was carried out using peripheral blood. CDR3 DNA sequence: TGTGCCAGCAACCGGGGGGGCTCCTACGAGCAGTACTTC. Protein sequence: CASNRGGSYEQYF.